This TCR beta chain was retrieved from a study of response to subunit inactivated influenza vaccine. Of note for this clonotype: Antigen: not known.

Overall study results and limits: Every seasonal influenza vaccination brings in few new T cells, the authors suggested.

The CDR3 consists of 18 residues. Losses at the gene ends were 2 bases for V and 3 bases for J; bases not matched to a gene: 13. Germline V gene data show CDR1 as SGHDN and CDR2 as FVKESK. TCRdb recomputed calls from the RT-PCR reads with MiXCR, one row per CDR3 protein. The sample yields some 500,000 distinct CDR3 sequences, over 25% seen once. The chain joins TRBV14 to TRBJ2-1; 7 nucleotides agree with TRBD2. This material consisted of CD4+ T cells sorted from PBMCs, taken 5 days after vaccination. The receptor was derived from a man aged 50-60 years who received an inactivated influenza vaccine. CDR3 coding DNA: TGTGCCAGCAGCCAACCGAGCAACTGGCGGGGGAGCTACAATGAGCAGTTCTTC. Encoded protein: CASSQPSNWRGSYNEQFF.